The TCR beta chain under discussion was sequenced for a study of blood T cell repertoires in COVID-19. Study overall: Spain, Italy and the United States supplied samples that represented acute and convalescent COVID-19. PBMCs, B-cell-depleted T cells, or T cells provided the cDNA or gDNA that made up the material.

This clone has only a few counts. Authors' processing steps: Amplification from reference gene primers served as the basis for estimated nucleated cell counts. Only in-frame clones appear in the TCRdb table, and some are missing; sequencing was by immunoSEQ multiplex PCR. V, J and clone size are taken as reported in that table, and D and trimming were inferred from the DNA itself. The sample lists roughly 380,000 clones, about 85% occurring once. The CDR3 totals 16 residues. With 4 bases clipped from V and 5 bases from J, the junction kept 9 bases outside the gene matches. Germline V gene data show CDR1 as MNHEY and CDR2 as SVGAGI.

This sequence originates from a woman in her late teens or twenties with acute or convalescent COVID-19. The chain couples TRBV6-5 to TRBJ1-1; 11 positions match TRBD1. Sequencing was performed on peripheral blood. In DNA form, the CDR3 reads TGTGCCAGCAGTTCCATCCACCGGGACAGGGGGACTGAAGCTTTCTTT. Translated: CASSSIHRDRGTEAFF.